This TCR beta chain was captured by sequencing in a study of shared clonotypes between healthy human individuals. The CDR3 has 14 residues. V was cut by 4 bases and J by 6 bases, with 13 bases left in between. Germline values: CDR1 PRHDT, CDR2 FYEKMQ (reference sequence). TCRdb's copy holds only in-frame clones and misses some; the assay was immunoSEQ multiplex PCR. The data show more than 2,000,000 clones, roughly 92% seen once. This clonotype originated in a man between 18 and 35 years old in good health. The rearrangement joins TRBV13 to TRBJ2-1; D tentatively reads TRBD1 or TRBD2 (5 bases each). What was sequenced was naive CD4+ T cells sorted from blood. Documented subset: CD45RA+ positively selected. CDR3: CASSWQGERNEQFF. CDR3 in DNA: TGTGCCAGCAGCTGGCAGGGAGAGCGCAATGAGCAGTTCTTC. The full variable domain, completed using reference TRBV13 and TRBJ2-1, is AAGVIQSPRHLIKEKRETATLKCYPIPRHDTVYWYQQGPGQDPQFLISFYEKMQSDKGSIPDRFSAQQFSDYHSELNMSSLELGDSALYFCASSWQGERNEQFFGPGTRLTVL.